Presented here are 18 T cell receptor beta chains from one specimen sequenced in a study of T cells expressing NK-cell markers. TCRdb re-called the 5' RACE reads and shows each CDR3 protein once, DNA omitted. In all, the sample yields about 460,000 distinct CDR3 sequences. What was sequenced was blood T cells: a sorted CD56 or NKG2C T cell subset, CD4+ or CD8+ T cells, or bulk PBMC T cells (not recorded which). The receptors come from a woman aged 50 to 60 in good health.

The V call is TRBV27, the J call TRBJ2-5; TCRdb reports TRBD2, a call that lacks DNA to check it against. Germline V gene lookup returns CDR1 MNHEY and CDR2 SMNVEV (reference sequence). CDR3 length: 13 amino acids. The CDR3 loop reads CASGPGLGETQYF.

The chain recombines TRBV19 with TRBJ1-4. The CDR3 totals 15 residues. Germline V gene data show CDR1 as LNHDA and CDR2 as SQIVND (reference sequence). CDR3 sequence: CASSASNGNNEKLFF.

V gene TRBV12-3 or TRBV12-4 combines with J gene TRBJ1-5; lacking DNA, the TRBD1 call made by TCRdb goes unchecked. This CDR3 has 14 residues. The CDR3 reads CASSLGRGRQPQHF.

The chain employs TRBV9 and TRBJ1-5. The CDR3 runs 15 residues. Germline CDR1 is SGDLS and CDR2 is YYNGEE. This chain's CDR3 is CASSVDGYSNQPQHF. Complete variable domain (other parts from reference TRBV9 and TRBJ1-5): DSGVTQTPKHLITATGQRVTLRCSPRSGDLSVYWYQQSLDQGLQFLIQYYNGEERAKGNILERFSAQQFPDLHSELNLSSLELGDSALYFCASSVDGYSNQPQHFGDGTRLSIL.

CDR3 amino acids: CASKAREGNEQFF. The chain is built from TRBV19 and TRBJ2-1; with no DNA, the TCRdb D assignment of TRBD2 cannot be verified. Germline CDR1 is LNHDA and CDR2 is SQIVND (reference sequence). The CDR3 has 13 residues.

This sequence joins TRBV12-3 or TRBV12-4 and TRBJ1-6; as DNA is missing, the TRBD1 call by TCRdb cannot be tested. The CDR3 has 13 amino acids. The chain's CDR3 is CASSPRTVSPLHF.

The V call is TRBV29-1, the J call TRBJ2-1; TCRdb's D call of TRBD1 is untestable without DNA. Germline CDR1 is SQVTM and CDR2 is ANQGSEA. This CDR3 contains 13 residues. The CDR3 sequence: CSFSRTGLREQFF.

CDR3 region: CSARGKGLTYNEQFF. The rearrangement joins TRBV20-1 to TRBJ2-1; the TRBD2 assignment by TCRdb is unverifiable without DNA. Germline V gives CDR1 DFQATT, CDR2 SNEGSKA (reference sequence). The CDR3 is made up of 15 amino acids.

The V call is TRBV11-2, the J call TRBJ2-5; the D call from TCRdb, TRBD1, cannot be confirmed without DNA. Germline V gene sequence: CDR1 SGHAT, CDR2 FQNNGV. The CDR3 extends over 15 amino acids. The CDR3 spells CASSLASGGRETQYF. The entire variable domain, with the rest obtained from reference TRBV11-2 and TRBJ2-5, is as follows: EAGVAQSPRYKIIEKRQSVAFWCNPISGHATLYWYQQILGQGPKLLIQFQNNGVVDDSQLPKDRFSAERLKGVDSTLKIQPAKLEDSAVYLCASSLASGGRETQYFGPGTRLLVL.

The CDR3 region is CASSQVSGGLLLRTEAFF. This rearrangement joins TRBV14 to TRBJ1-1; lacking DNA, the TRBD1 call made by TCRdb goes unchecked. From germline, CDR1 is SGHDN and CDR2 FVKESK. The CDR3 spans 18 residues.

The rearrangement uses TRBV4-1 and TRBJ2-5; checking the TCRdb D call of TRBD2 is not possible without DNA. This CDR3 is built from 16 residues. Germline V gene data show CDR1 as MGHRA and CDR2 as YSYEKL. The CDR3 spells CASSQVAAGARETQYF.

The genes are TRBV5-1 and TRBJ2-2; there is no DNA to check the TCRdb D call of TRBD1. Germline CDR1 is SGHRS and CDR2 is YFSETQ. The CDR3 contains 18 residues. This chain's CDR3 is CASSLLPTALGDTGELFF.

The chain combines TRBV5-1 with TRBJ1-1. The CDR3 consists of 16 residues. The germline V gene has CDR1 SGHRS and CDR2 YFSETQ. CDR3 protein: CASSLGLEHMNTEAFF.

The CDR3 loop reads CASSQGGRDREKLFF. V and J are TRBV3-1 and TRBJ1-4; as DNA is missing, the TRBD1 call by TCRdb cannot be tested. The germline V gene has CDR1 LGHDT and CDR2 YNNKEL (reference sequence). This CDR3 has 15 residues.

V usage is TRBV14 and J usage is TRBJ2-3; TCRdb outputs TRBD1, but without DNA this stays unchecked. Germline loops: CDR1 SGHDN, CDR2 FVKESK. The CDR3 sequence is 14 residues long. Here the CDR3 reads CASRRGHIMGTQYF.

The chain carries TRBV20-1 and TRBJ2-3. Germline V gives CDR1 DFQATT, CDR2 SNEGSKA (reference sequence). The CDR3 length is 12 residues. The CDR3 is CSAREYTDTQYF.

This rearrangement joins TRBV12-3 or TRBV12-4 to TRBJ1-1; TCRdb gives TRBD1 as the D gene, but with no DNA this cannot be confirmed. This CDR3 is 13 amino acids long. The CDR3 loop reads CASTPGSPTEAFF.

The chain is built from TRBV5-5 and TRBJ2-4; TCRdb reports TRBD1, a call that lacks DNA to check it against. The CDR3 consists of 14 residues. From germline, CDR1 is SGHKS and CDR2 YYEKEE (reference sequence). This CDR3 reads CASSLTGDSNIQYF.